The 28 T cell receptor beta chains below were found in one sample sequenced in a study of T cell clones after liver transplantation. Sequencing was performed with immunoSEQ multiplex PCR; in TCRdb, only in-frame clones are kept and a portion is missing. The table lists around 21,000 clones, 93% of them singletons. The specimen comprised CD8+ T cells from blood, sampled less than 26 months after liver transplant. The receptors shown here come from a human patient who received a liver transplant. Part of the T cells may come from the graft donor.

This clone occurred once. As DNA, the CDR3 is TGTGCCAGCAGTTTAAGTCGGACAGGGGACTACGAGCAGTACTTC. It is translated as CASSLSRTGDYEQYF. V is TRBV28 and J is TRBJ2-7; 9 nucleotides line up with TRBD1. This CDR3 comprises 15 residues. The V and J ends lost 2 bases and 3 bases, in that order; junction bases with no gene match: 5. The germline V gene encodes CDR1 MDHEN and CDR2 SYDVKM.

The chain carries TRBV19 and TRBJ2-1; D uncertain. The germline V and J ends were trimmed by 5 bases and 4 bases, with 6 bases remaining between them. CDR3 size: 12 residues. Germline CDR1 LNHDA, CDR2 SQIVND (reference sequence). The CDR3 DNA follows: TGTGCCAGTAGTCACGGTTACAATGAGCAGTTCTTC. Amino acids: CASSHGYNEQFF.

This clone was observed a few times. J is TRBJ1-2 and V is TRBV7-9, with D possibly matching TRBD1 (5 bases). Per the germline V gene, CDR1 is SEHNR and CDR2 is FQNEAQ (reference sequence). This CDR3 is built from 14 residues. The CDR3 coding sequence is TGTCTTTTTAGTTCGGCAGCCGGGGGTAATGGCTACACCTTC. It codes for CLFSSAAGGNGYTF.

The V gene is TRBV29-1, the J gene TRBJ1-1; weak D call: TRBD1 (6 bases). This CDR3 is built from 13 residues. V was shortened by 6 bases and J by 0 bases, with 11 bases between the two germline ends. Germline CDR1 and CDR2: SQVTM and ANQGSEA. As DNA, the CDR3 is TGCAGCGTCGGAGGGGGGTTGAACACTGAAGCTTTCTTT. Translating gives CSVGGGLNTEAFF.

The chain employs TRBV10-1 and TRBJ2-4, with a tentative D call TRBD1 (5 bases). V lost 3 bases and J 5 bases, leaving 11 bases between the germline ends. CDR1 and CDR2 from the germline V gene are WNHNN and SYGVQD (reference sequence). The length of the CDR3 is 14 residues. CDR3 protein: CASSDSGAENIQYF. For the CDR3, the DNA is TGCGCCAGCAGTGATTCTGGGGCGGAAAACATTCAGTACTTC.

This clone was counted a single time. The chain carries TRBV9 and TRBJ2-3; D perhaps matches TRBD2 (6 bases). V lost 2 bases and J lost 0, with 10 bases in between. Germline-derived CDR1 and CDR2 are SGDLS and YYNGEE. This CDR3 region has 15 residues. This CDR3 reads CASSVYGTSTDTQYF. The DNA for the CDR3 is TGTGCCAGCAGCGTCTACGGGACTAGCACAGATACGCAGTATTTT.

The gene calls are TRBV7-9 and TRBJ2-7, with D maybe TRBD1 (5 bases). The CDR3 is 14 amino acids. V lost 6 bases to trimming and J lost 1 base, with 13 bases between them. Germline V gene data show CDR1 as SEHNR and CDR2 as FQNEAQ (reference sequence). The CDR3 DNA is TGTGCCAGCAGTACAGGCGGCACGTCCTACGAGCAGTACTTC. It yields the protein CASSTGGTSYEQYF.

The chain combines TRBV7-9 with TRBJ2-1, with TRBD2 matching over 11 bases. The CDR3 covers 16 residues. The germline V gene has CDR1 SEHNR and CDR2 FQNEAQ (reference sequence). Trimming cost V 2 bases and J 5 bases; bases outside gene matches: 5. The CDR3 protein is CASSLLGLAGDNEQFF. The CDR3 region has the DNA TGTGCCAGCAGCTTATTAGGACTAGCGGGTGACAATGAGCAGTTCTTC.

The chain joins TRBV9 to TRBJ1-1; 8 bases agree with TRBD1. The CDR3 is made up of 15 amino acids. Germline V gene data show CDR1 as SGDLS and CDR2 as YYNGEE. Trimming at V came to 4 bases and at J to 2 bases, leaving 7 bases not matched to a gene. As DNA, the CDR3 is TGTGCCAGCAGCCGAAACACAGGGGGAAACACTGAAGCTTTCTTT. The encoded protein is CASSRNTGGNTEAFF.

This clone was seen just once. The chain employs TRBV4-2 and TRBJ2-3; D remains unclear. Trimming took 4 bases from V and 6 from J, leaving 5 bases between them. CDR1 and CDR2 (germline): LGHNA, YNFKEQ. The CDR3 loop spans 11 amino acids. The CDR3 sequence is CASSRGDTQYF. The CDR3 nucleotides read TGTGCCAGCAGCCGTGGGGATACGCAGTATTTT.

This chain's CDR3 is CASSLALEGASGYTF. The CDR3 nucleotides are TGTGCCAGCAGCTTGGCCTTGGAGGGGGCGAGTGGCTACACCTTC. The chain links TRBV5-6 to TRBJ1-2; TRBD1 agrees at 7 bases. J was trimmed by 7 bases and V by 0 bases; bases with no gene match: 9. CDR1 and CDR2 (germline): SGHDT, YYEEEE. The CDR3 is 15 amino acids. The full variable domain, with the rest looked up from reference TRBV5-6 and TRBJ1-2, is DAGVTQSPTHLIKTRGQQVTLRCSPKSGHDTVSWYQQALGQGPQFIFQYYEEEERQRGNFPDRFSGHQFPNYSSELNVNALLLGDSALYLCASSLALEGASGYTFGSGTRLTVV.

The chain carries TRBV9 and TRBJ2-3; D call uncertain. V was cut by 0 bases and J by 4 bases, with 9 bases left in between. Germline CDR1 and CDR2: SGDLS and YYNGEE. The CDR3 is made up of 14 amino acids. CDR3 sequence reads: CASSVGQLPDTQYF. DNA for the CDR3: TGTGCCAGCAGCGTAGGTCAGTTGCCAGATACGCAGTATTTT.

CDR3 amino acids: CASTPGGNYEQFF. CDR3 sequence (DNA): TGTGCCAGTACCCCGGGCGGGAACTATGAGCAGTTCTTC. The chain joins TRBV19 to TRBJ2-1; D possibly corresponds to TRBD2 (6 bases). The CDR3 has 13 residues. Germline V gives CDR1 LNHDA, CDR2 SQIVND (reference sequence). V lost 7 bases, J lost 8 bases, and 15 bases lay in between.

The CDR3 spells CASRKTGGAFF. Written as DNA, the CDR3 is TGTGCCAGCAGAAAGACAGGGGGAGCTTTCTTT. The chain carries TRBV6-1 and TRBJ1-1; TRBD1 matches 9 bases. CDR3 length: 11 residues. Germline CDR1 is MNHNS and CDR2 is SASEGT. Trimming cost V 6 bases and J 10 bases; bases outside gene matches: 3.

The V gene is TRBV27, the J gene TRBJ2-2; D gene unclear. The CDR3 contains 14 residues. Germline V gene data show CDR1 as MNHEY and CDR2 as SMNVEV (reference sequence). Trimming left V 1 base short and J 8 bases short, with 11 bases between. The CDR3, as DNA: TGTGCCAGCAGTTTATTAGGTCGTCTGGGGGAGCTGTTTTTT. It is translated as CASSLLGRLGELFF.

This chain links TRBV7-8 with TRBJ2-5, with D perhaps assigned TRBD1 or TRBD2 (5 bases each). Per the germline V gene, CDR1 is SGHVS and CDR2 is FQNEAQ. V was pared by 5 bases and J by 5 bases, with 12 bases between. This CDR3 has 13 amino acids. The CDR3 DNA reads TGTGCCAGCAGCCAGGAGGCAGGGGAGACCCAGTACTTC. It codes for CASSQEAGETQYF.

The chain couples TRBV4-2 to TRBJ2-7, with TRBD2 matching over 12 bases. In germline, CDR1 is LGHNA, CDR2 YNFKEQ. The CDR3 is 16 amino acids. J lost 0 bases, V lost 4 bases, and 4 bases had no gene match. CDR3 nucleotide sequence: TGTGCCAGCAGCCCAGGACTAGCGGGGAGCTCCTACGAGCAGTACTTC. It is translated as CASSPGLAGSSYEQYF.

V usage is TRBV11-3 and J usage is TRBJ2-5; no definite D call. Looked up from germline, CDR1 is SGHNT and CDR2 is YENEEA. This CDR3 has 14 residues. Trimming shortened V by 1 base and J by 2 bases, and 8 bases separated the two germline ends. The DNA of the CDR3 is TGTGCCAGCAGCTTAGGGCGGAATCAAGAGACCCAGTACTTC. Translated, it gives CASSLGRNQETQYF.

CDR3 residues: CASSLLPGYPHEQYF. The CDR3 DNA sequence: TGCGCCAGCAGCCTCCTGCCTGGCTACCCCCACGAGCAGTACTTC. The rearrangement joins TRBV4-1 to TRBJ2-7, with no clear D. Germline assignment: CDR1 MGHRA and CDR2 YSYEKL. V dropped 4 bases and J dropped 5 bases, with 18 bases sitting between them. The CDR3 totals 15 residues.

The CDR3, as DNA: TGTGCCAGCAGCTTTGGGACACCTCAAGAGACCCAGTACTTC. Encoded protein: CASSFGTPQETQYF. The chain recombines TRBV5-4 with TRBJ2-5; weak D call: TRBD1 (6 bases). The V end was cut by 2 bases, the J end by 2 bases, with 10 bases between. Germline CDR1 SGHNT, CDR2 YYREEE (reference sequence). This CDR3 comprises 14 residues.

The chain is built from TRBV19 and TRBJ2-2; D is perhaps TRBD2 (6 bases). V shed 4 bases and J shed 8 bases, with 14 bases lying between them. The CDR3 runs to 14 residues. Germline V gene data show CDR1 as LNHDA and CDR2 as SQIVND (reference sequence). Written as DNA, the CDR3 is TGTGCCAGTAGTACCGGGACTTCAGGAGGGGAGCTGTTTTTT. It is translated as CASSTGTSGGELFF.

This clone was seen a handful of times. DNA of the CDR3: TGTGCCAGCAGCCTAGACAGGATGGCGGGAAACATTCAGTACTTC. It specifies CASSLDRMAGNIQYF. The chain has TRBV27 and TRBJ2-4; D perhaps matches TRBD1 (6 bases). The germline V and J ends were trimmed by 6 bases and 6 bases, with 18 bases remaining between them. The germline CDR1 and CDR2 sequences are MNHEY and SMNVEV (reference sequence). CDR3 length: 15 amino acids.

V is TRBV28 and J is TRBJ1-1; TRBD1 agrees at 7 bases. Germline CDR1 and CDR2: MDHEN and SYDVKM. The trim removed 2 bases at V and 6 bases at J, leaving 9 bases unmatched. The CDR3 is 15 residues long. The CDR3 loop is CASSLMVTGRAEAFF. DNA of the CDR3: TGTGCCAGCAGTTTAATGGTGACAGGGAGGGCTGAAGCTTTCTTT.

The chain links TRBV27 to TRBJ2-7; tentative D call: TRBD1 (5 bases). Germline V gives CDR1 MNHEY, CDR2 SMNVEV (reference sequence). Trimming left V 3 bases short and J 0 bases short, with 12 bases between. The CDR3 spans 15 residues. CDR3 nucleotide sequence: TGTGCCAGCAGTTTTCGCAGGGCCGACTCCTACGAGCAGTACTTC. Translated, it gives CASSFRRADSYEQYF.

The chain recombines TRBV11-2 with TRBJ2-2; D gene uncertain. V was clipped by 4 bases and J by 0 bases, with 3 bases between them. This CDR3 has 13 residues. CDR1 SGHAT and CDR2 FQNNGV come from the germline V gene. The CDR3 DNA sequence: TGTGCCAGCAGCTGGTCGAACACCGGGGAGCTGTTTTTT. Encoded protein: CASSWSNTGELFF. Full variable domain (missing parts from reference TRBV11-2 and TRBJ2-2): EAGVAQSPRYKIIEKRQSVAFWCNPISGHATLYWYQQILGQGPKLLIQFQNNGVVDDSQLPKDRFSAERLKGVDSTLKIQPAKLEDSAVYLCASSWSNTGELFFGEGSRLTVL.

The rearrangement joins TRBV6-1 to TRBJ2-7; 7 bases fit TRBD1. The V and J ends lost 6 bases and 3 bases, in that order; junction bases with no gene match: 8. This CDR3 is 14 amino acids long. Germline V CDR1 and CDR2: MNHNS, SASEGT. The CDR3 nucleotides are TGTGCCAGCAGGGACGAGGGACAGATCTACGAGCAGTACTTC. The encoded protein is CASRDEGQIYEQYF.

On this clone: The CDR3 does not end in the conserved phenylalanine or tryptophan, so this is likely a read error. No DNA is shown, since the ends of the CDR3 on it are uncertain; the CDR3 is the one TCRdb lists. The CDR3 region is CASSDPQA. The rearrangement joins TRBV2 to TRBJ1-2; the tabulated D call, TRBD1, remains unverified against the DNA. The germline V gene encodes CDR1 SNHLY and CDR2 FYNNEI. The CDR3 spans 8 amino acids, including both terminal residues.

The chain employs TRBV10-1 and TRBJ2-7, with D perhaps matching TRBD2 (5 bases). This CDR3 has 13 residues. V lost 8 bases, J lost 3 bases, and 14 bases lay in between. Per germline, CDR1 WNHNN and CDR2 SYGVQD (reference sequence). CDR3 protein: CASPAGHHYEQYF. CDR3 sequence (DNA): TGCGCCAGCCCGGCGGGCCACCACTACGAGCAGTACTTC.